This T cell receptor beta chain was observed in a study of T-cell reconstitution after alpha-beta-depleted transplantation in children. This clonotype has just a few counts. Its antigen is currently unknown. Study-level points and caveats: Some patients owed their high day-60 TCRbeta diversity to surviving recipient T cells and thymic progenitors.

TCRbeta library preparation incorporated unique molecular identifiers. TCRdb processed the PCR reads anew with MiXCR; each CDR3 protein has one entry. Counted here are approximately 1,000,000 distinct CDR3 sequences, around 30% occurring once; the ten biggest clones make up over 25%. The length of the CDR3 is 13 residues. V dropped 2 bases and J dropped 6 bases, with 11 bases sitting between them. Germline lookup yields CDR1 MNHNY and CDR2 SVGAGI (reference sequence). The source material was PBMCs, mostly from graft donor cells, sampled 360 days after TCRalphabeta/CD19-depleted stem cell transplant. The rearrangement uses TRBV6-6 and TRBJ2-7; D is unresolved. This receptor was identified in a boy under two years old who had a stem cell transplant for SCID, so the T cells may come from the graft donor. The CDR3 DNA reads as TGTGCCAGCAGTTACGTCGGCAGAGGCGAGCAGTACTTC. Its translation: CASSYVGRGEQYF.